Below are 3 T cell receptor beta chains sequenced from a single sample in a study of blood T cell repertoires in COVID-19 (dated by TCRdb to the early 2020s). The library relied on the immunoSEQ multiplex PCR assay. Drawn from immuneACCESS, this table holds only the in-frame rearrangements with V and J called that TCRdb kept. Clones are partly lost; checked studies trace under half to an unresolved V gene and leave the rest unexplained. The sample table contains a few hundred thousand clones; only one count was recorded for more than 85% of them. The ten most abundant clones make up under 9% of the sample. Sequenced: peripheral blood. These TCRs come from a woman between 70 and 85 years old with active or convalescent COVID-19.

The rearrangement joins TRBV7-8 to TRBJ1-4; tentative D call: TRBD1 (5 bases). The CDR3 is 13 amino acids. Trimming took 1 base from V and 13 from J, leaving 13 bases between them. CDR1 SGHVS and CDR2 FQNEAQ come from the germline V gene. The CDR3 DNA reads as TGTGCCAGCAGCTTAGGGGGGGGGTTTGGACTGTTTTTT. Its translation is CASSLGGGFGLFF.

The chain joins TRBV19 to TRBJ2-3; D unclear. The CDR3 is 14 amino acids. Germline V gives CDR1 LNHDA, CDR2 SQIVND (reference sequence). Trimming took 7 bases from V and 2 from J, leaving 13 bases between them. CDR3 amino acids: CASTATWATDTQYF. As DNA, the CDR3 is TGTGCCAGTACGGCCACTTGGGCCACAGATACGCAGTATTTT.

This clone has ten or more counts. The chain links TRBV5-6 to TRBJ2-3; 11 bases map to TRBD1. CDR1 and CDR2 from the germline V gene are SGHDT and YYEEEE. Unmatched junction bases numbered 8, after V lost 5 bases and J lost 0 bases. The CDR3 has 17 amino acids. The CDR3 DNA reads as TGTGCCAGCAGTCCGGACAGGGGGCAATCTAGCACAGATACGCAGTATTTT. Amino acids: CASSPDRGQSSTDTQYF.